The 18 T cell receptor beta chains below come from one sample, sequenced in a study of shared clonotypes between healthy human individuals. TCRdb's table, derived via immunoSEQ multiplex PCR, lists solely in-frame clones and lacks some. Of 2 million to 2.5 million clones listed, approximately 96% are singletons. The sequencing sample was made of naive CD4+ T cells sorted from blood. Subset of the sample: CD45RA+ positively selected. The source of these receptors is a man younger than 35 in good health.

J is TRBJ1-5 and V is TRBV7-3; the D gene is possibly TRBD1 (5 bases). CDR3 length: 15 residues. Germline loops: CDR1 SGHTA, CDR2 FQGTGA. CDR3 in amino acids: CGKDWGVVSNQPQHF. The CDR3 DNA reads TGTGGAAAGGATTGGGGGGTTGTAAGCAATCAGCCCCAGCATTTT.

V is TRBV20-1 and J is TRBJ2-7; D ambiguous. Germline CDR1 is DFQATT and CDR2 is SNEGSKA (reference sequence). Between the trimmed V and J ends, which lost 6 bases and 13 bases, there was a span of 19 bases. This CDR3 region has 11 residues. The chain's CDR3 is CSAPNATTPYF. The CDR3 bases are TGCAGTGCGCCTAACGCGACGACTCCTTACTTC.

V and J are TRBV15 and TRBJ1-6, with D unresolved. There are 14 residues in the CDR3. Germline CDR1 LNHNV, CDR2 YYDKDF (reference sequence). The V end lost 1 base, the J end lost 9 bases, and 10 bases lay between the germline ends. The CDR3 loop is CATSRGVSGSPLHF. CDR3 nucleotide sequence: TGTGCCACCAGCAGAGGGGTTAGTGGTTCACCCCTCCACTTT. The full variable domain, its missing parts supplied by reference TRBV15 and TRBJ1-6, is DAMVIQNPRYQVTQFGKPVTLSCSQTLNHNVMYWYQQKSSQAPKLLFHYYDKDFNNEADTPDNFQSRRPNTSFCFLDIRSPGLGDTAMYLCATSRGVSGSPLHFGNGTRLTVT.

Notes on this clone: The sample carries other DNA sequences with the same CDR3. This chain uses TRBV4-3 with TRBJ2-3; TRBD2 agrees at 7 bases. V was clipped by 0 bases and J by 6 bases; unmatched bases: 0. This CDR3 comprises 13 residues. Germline V gives CDR1 LGHNA, CDR2 YSLEER. Written as DNA, the CDR3 is TGCGCCAGCAGCCAAGACGGGGGGGATACGCAGTATTTT. This gives the protein CASSQDGGDTQYF.

This clone was seen just once. The V gene is TRBV27, the J gene TRBJ2-5; D possibly corresponds to TRBD2 (6 bases). The V end lost 1 base, the J end lost 3 bases, and 9 bases lay between the germline ends. The CDR3 is 14 residues long. Germline V gene data show CDR1 as MNHEY and CDR2 as SMNVEV (reference sequence). The CDR3 DNA reads as TGTGCCAGCAGTTTATTGGGGAGGAAAGAGACCCAGTACTTC. The encoded protein is CASSLLGRKETQYF.

This clone was recorded only once. The chain recombines TRBV5-1 with TRBJ2-2; 7 nucleotides match TRBD2. The CDR3 runs 15 residues. CDR1 and CDR2 from the germline V gene are SGHRS and YFSETQ. Trimming cost V 0 bases and J 3 bases; bases outside gene matches: 2. The CDR3 nucleotides read TGCGCCAGCAGCTTGGCGGGGAGGGACACCGGGGAGCTGTTTTTT. This codes for CASSLAGRDTGELFF. Variable domain in full (rest from reference TRBV5-1 and TRBJ2-2): KAGVTQTPRYLIKTRGQQVTLSCSPISGHRSVSWYQQTPGQGLQFLFEYFSETQRNKGNFPGRFSGRQFSNSRSEMNVSTLELGDSALYLCASSLAGRDTGELFFGEGSRLTVL.

The V gene is TRBV7-2, the J gene TRBJ2-3, with D possibly being TRBD1 (6 bases). There are 15 residues in the CDR3. The germline CDR1 and CDR2 sequences are SGHTA and FQGNSA. V gave up 5 bases and J gave up 3 bases, with 15 bases separating them. In nucleotides, the CDR3 is TGTGCCAGCAGCGCGAGACGGACAGATACAGATACGCAGTATTTT. This translates into CASSARRTDTDTQYF.

Regarding this clone: Within the sample, other DNA sequences also encode this same CDR3. This chain joins TRBV5-4 and TRBJ2-5, with D possibly matching TRBD1 (5 bases). Per germline, CDR1 SGHNT and CDR2 YYREEE (reference sequence). Trimming removed 1 base at V and 5 bases at J, with 9 bases between. The CDR3 length is 13 residues. The CDR3 sequence is CASSLKGAETQYF. Written as DNA, the CDR3 is TGTGCCAGCAGCTTGAAAGGGGCTGAGACCCAGTACTTC.

The chain combines TRBV7-9 with TRBJ2-1; weak D call: TRBD2 (6 bases). The CDR3 length is 12 residues. Deletions cut 2 bases from V and 9 bases from J, with 8 bases between. CDR1 is SEHNR and CDR2 is FQNEAQ in the germline V gene (reference sequence). CDR3 amino acids: CASSLSGGEQFF. The DNA of the CDR3 is TGTGCCAGCAGCTTATCCGGGGGTGAGCAGTTCTTC.

V is TRBV7-9 and J is TRBJ2-5; TRBD2 matches at 8 bases. Germline CDR1 and CDR2: SEHNR and FQNEAQ (reference sequence). V lost 5 bases to trimming and J lost 9 bases; unmatched junction nucleotides: 8. The CDR3 length is 13 residues. The CDR3 sequence: CASSPTSAVSQYF. The CDR3 DNA is TGTGCCAGCAGCCCGACTAGCGCGGTGTCCCAGTACTTC.

The count of this clone is one. This chain joins TRBV2 and TRBJ2-7; D not resolved. Trimming cost V 2 bases and J 0 bases, with 8 bases left between them. This CDR3 comprises 14 residues. Germline-derived CDR1 and CDR2 are SNHLY and FYNNEI. In DNA form, the CDR3 reads TGTGCCAGCAGTGAACAGCTGGGCTCCTACGAGCAGTACTTC. It yields the protein CASSEQLGSYEQYF.

The gene calls are TRBV6-6 and TRBJ2-7, with D uncertain. V lost 2 bases and J 4 bases, leaving 15 bases between the germline ends. Looked up from germline, CDR1 is MNHNY and CDR2 is SVGAGI (reference sequence). CDR3 length: 15 amino acids. The CDR3, as DNA: TGTGCCAGCAGTTACAGGGTAATGAATACTTACGAGCAGTACTTC. Residues: CASSYRVMNTYEQYF.

This rearrangement joins TRBV19 to TRBJ1-3; 9 nucleotides match TRBD1. Germline CDR1 reads LNHDA; CDR2 reads SQIVND (reference sequence). CDR3 length equals 15 residues. With V trimmed by 3 bases and J by 4 bases, 4 bases remained unmatched. The DNA for the CDR3 is TGTGCCAGTAGTATTCCACAGGGGGCAGGAAACACCATATATTTT. This gives the protein CASSIPQGAGNTIYF.

A word on this clone: Different DNA sequences within this sample yield the same CDR3. The chain uses TRBV5-1 and TRBJ2-7, with D maybe TRBD1 (6 bases). V lost 3 bases to trimming and J lost 4 bases, with 11 bases between them. The CDR3 has 13 residues. The V gene's germline CDR1 is SGHRS and CDR2 YFSETQ. In DNA form, the CDR3 reads TGCGCCAGCAGCTCAGGACAGAGATACGAGCAGTACTTC. Protein product: CASSSGQRYEQYF.

This clone showed up just once. This chain uses TRBV6-1 with TRBJ2-5; D remains unclear. The V gene lost 10 bases and the J gene lost 7 bases, with 16 bases spanning the gap. CDR3 length: 12 amino acids. Per the germline V gene, CDR1 is MNHNS and CDR2 is SASEGT. The CDR3 loop is CATRLGVGTQYF. CDR3 sequence (DNA): TGTGCCACCCGCTTAGGAGTAGGGACCCAGTACTTC.

Remarks on this clone: The sample carries other DNA sequences with the same CDR3. The gene calls are TRBV11-2 and TRBJ2-4, with D possibly matching TRBD2 (5 bases). Germline CDR1 reads SGHAT; CDR2 reads FQNNGV. V gave up 1 base and J gave up 2 bases, with 9 bases separating them. This CDR3 contains 15 residues. The CDR3 DNA is TGTGCCAGCAGCTTAGCGGGCGGGTCCAAAAACATTCAGTACTTC. Its translation: CASSLAGGSKNIQYF.

This clone occurred a few times. The CDR3 region is CASSLVSSNEQFF. CDR3 nucleotides: TGTGCCAGCAGCTTGGTTTCTAGCAATGAGCAGTTCTTC. This chain joins TRBV5-4 and TRBJ2-1; no definite D call. The ends were cut back, 0 bases at V and 6 bases at J, with 7 bases in the middle. The germline CDR1 and CDR2 sequences are SGHNT and YYREEE (reference sequence). CDR3 length equals 13 residues.

The chain has TRBV12-5 and TRBJ2-7; D ambiguous. Trimming pared 1 base from V and 2 bases from J, leaving 6 bases between. The CDR3 is 13 amino acids. Germline loops: CDR1 LGHNT, CDR2 FRNRAP. The CDR3: CASGLGRTYEQYF. CDR3 sequence (DNA): TGTGCTAGTGGTTTGGGACGTACCTACGAGCAGTACTTC.